This T cell receptor (beta chain) was recovered during a study of cytomegalovirus exposure and HLA in healthy donors. For this clone: The antigen is not known.

V was cut by 0 bases and J by 7 bases, with 16 bases left in between. CDR3 length: 15 residues. The germline V gene has CDR1 SGDLS and CDR2 YYNGEE. Overall study results and limits: Some public TCRs appeared in many individuals, while most sequences were rare. Per published reports, the classifier diagnosed cytomegalovirus status with high specificity and sensitivity.

Clones were sequenced by immunoSEQ multiplex PCR, and TCRdb holds only the in-frame ones, with some missing. The sample holds about 160,000 clones, 96% seen once. Sequenced input: PBMCs. The rearrangement uses TRBV9 and TRBJ1-2; maybe TRBD1 (6 bases). The clonotype originates from a young woman in good health and CMV-seronegative. Here the CDR3 DNA reads TGTGCCAGCAGCGTAGGGGGTGAGGGGGGGCCTGGCTACACCTTC. Translating gives CASSVGGEGGPGYTF.